These 18 T cell receptor beta chains share one sample of origin, sequenced in a study of a mutant IDH1 vaccine in newly diagnosed glioma. Libraries were prepared by immunoSEQ multiplex PCR; TCRdb keeps only in-frame clonotypes and omits some of them. This table has 50,000 to 70,000 clones, approximately 87% appearing once. These receptors lack a known antigen. Time point specified: week 23, last vaccination. The study gave 300 ug of mutant IDH1 20-mer peptide per vaccine dose, with topical imiquimod. The material sequenced was PBMCs, taken from a glioma patient whose treatment included an IDH1 peptide vaccine. These TCRs come from a man in his forties or fifties with glioma.

The V gene is TRBV4-3, the J gene TRBJ1-5, with D unresolved. The CDR3 loop spans 15 amino acids. Trimming removed 4 bases at V and 3 bases at J, with 13 bases between. Germline lookup yields CDR1 LGHNA and CDR2 YSLEER. The CDR3 reads CASSPALTINQPQHF. In DNA, the CDR3 is TGCGCCAGCAGCCCAGCATTGACCATCAATCAGCCCCAGCATTTT.

The genes are TRBV19 and TRBJ2-2, with D tentatively TRBD1 (5 bases). Trimming pared 10 bases from V and 3 bases from J, leaving 18 bases between. From germline, CDR1 is LNHDA and CDR2 SQIVND (reference sequence). This CDR3 has 15 amino acids. The CDR3 region is CATSPLGDYTGELFF. The CDR3 DNA follows: TGTGCCACCTCCCCTCTAGGGGATTACACCGGGGAGCTGTTTTTT.

The gene calls are TRBV6-5 and TRBJ1-5; no firm D call. There are 13 residues in the CDR3. Looked up from germline, CDR1 is MNHEY and CDR2 is SVGAGI. Trimming left V 1 base short and J 7 bases short, with 8 bases between. This CDR3 reads CASSYYAGQPQHF. CDR3 nucleotide sequence: TGTGCCAGCAGTTACTATGCCGGCCAGCCCCAGCATTTT.

This clone was seen just once. The chain combines TRBV9 with TRBJ2-5; 8 nucleotides align to TRBD2. The CDR3 runs to 14 residues. V shed 3 bases, J shed 4 bases, and the junction held 5 bases outside the gene matches. The V gene's germline CDR1 is SGDLS and CDR2 YYNGEE. In nucleotides, the CDR3 is TGTGCCAGCAGCGCACTAACTAGCGGAGAGACCCAGTACTTC. Its protein is CASSALTSGETQYF.

J is TRBJ2-7 and V is TRBV6-1; a weak D match, TRBD2 (5 bases). The CDR3 consists of 14 residues. Germline values: CDR1 MNHNS, CDR2 SASEGT. Trimming removed 5 bases at V and 3 bases at J, with 14 bases between. This chain's CDR3 is CASSRDRSGYEQYF. Written as DNA, the CDR3 is TGTGCCAGCAGTCGGGATAGGTCGGGCTACGAGCAGTACTTC.

The rearrangement links TRBV7-9 to TRBJ1-3; D not certain. This CDR3 is 16 amino acids long. The germline CDR1 and CDR2 sequences are SEHNR and FQNEAQ (reference sequence). Trimming pared 5 bases from V and 0 bases from J, leaving 14 bases between. CDR3 protein: CASSPRRGYSGNTIYF. As DNA, the CDR3 is TGTGCCAGCAGCCCCCGACGGGGATACTCTGGAAACACCATATATTTT.

The chain uses TRBV19 and TRBJ2-2; D not certain. Germline V gives CDR1 LNHDA, CDR2 SQIVND (reference sequence). This CDR3 has 14 amino acids. V lost 2 bases, J lost 1 base, and 5 bases lay in between. This CDR3 is CASSIKWNTGELFF. The CDR3 DNA follows: TGTGCCAGTAGTATAAAATGGAACACCGGGGAGCTGTTTTTT.

The genes are TRBV18 and TRBJ1-2; possible D gene TRBD1, 6 bases. Germline lookup yields CDR1 KGHSH and CDR2 LQKENI. The CDR3 runs to 13 residues. Trimming pared 4 bases from V and 3 bases from J, leaving 9 bases between. CDR3 protein: CASSQGEDYGYTF. In DNA form, the CDR3 reads TGTGCCAGCTCACAGGGGGAGGACTATGGCTACACCTTC. Variable domain in full (rest from reference TRBV18 and TRBJ1-2): NAGVMQNPRHLVRRRGQEARLRCSPMKGHSHVYWYRQLPEEGLKFMVYLQKENIIDESGMPKERFSAEFPKEGPSILRIQQVVRGDSAAYFCASSQGEDYGYTFGSGTRLTVV.

The gene calls are TRBV25-1 and TRBJ1-3; no definite D call. This CDR3 comprises 16 residues. Germline-derived CDR1 and CDR2 are MGHDK and SYGVNS. V was shortened by 7 bases and J by 0 bases, with 16 bases between the two germline ends. Here the CDR3 reads CASTSKGPGSGNTIYF. For the CDR3, the DNA is TGTGCCAGCACCTCTAAAGGACCGGGCTCTGGAAACACCATATATTTT.

This chain joins TRBV6-6 and TRBJ1-1; TRBD1 might be the D (6 bases). V was trimmed by 0 bases and J by 4 bases, leaving 12 bases between them. Germline V gene lookup returns CDR1 MNHNY and CDR2 SVGAGI (reference sequence). This CDR3 is built from 15 residues. The CDR3 DNA follows: TGTGCCAGCAGTTACTCGTCACGGGACATCACTGAAGCTTTCTTT. Protein: CASSYSSRDITEAFF.

The V gene is TRBV27, the J gene TRBJ2-2, with D hard to call. Trimming pared 10 bases from V and 3 bases from J, leaving 27 bases between. Germline values: CDR1 MNHEY, CDR2 SMNVEV (reference sequence). The CDR3 contains 18 residues. CDR3 in amino acids: CATGGSTGVALHTGELFF. The CDR3 DNA follows: TGTGCCACCGGCGGTAGCACTGGGGTGGCCCTCCACACCGGGGAGCTGTTTTTT.

V and J are TRBV7-2 and TRBJ1-1; D gene ambiguous. Germline values: CDR1 SGHTA, CDR2 FQGNSA. This CDR3 has 13 amino acids. The V end lost 3 bases, the J end lost 4 bases, and 9 bases lay between the germline ends. CDR3 amino acids: CASSFLSSTEAFF. In DNA, the CDR3 is TGTGCCAGCAGCTTCCTTTCGAGCACTGAAGCTTTCTTT.

The chain uses TRBV2 and TRBJ2-1; TRBD2 aligns across 10 bases. This CDR3 contains 20 residues. CDR1 is SNHLY and CDR2 is FYNNEI in the germline V gene. The V segment lost 4 bases and the J segment 0 bases; nucleotides outside the gene matches: 15. CDR3 DNA: TGTGCCAGCAGTGGTCTAGCGGGAGTCCACCCACAAACCTCCTACAATGAGCAGTTCTTC. Its protein product is CASSGLAGVHPQTSYNEQFF. Combining the CDR3 with reference TRBV2 and TRBJ2-1 gives the whole variable domain EPEVTQTPSHQVTQMGQEVILRCVPISNHLYFYWYRQILGQKVEFLVSFYNNEISEKSEIFDDQFSVERPDGSNFTLKIRSTKLEDSAMYFCASSGLAGVHPQTSYNEQFFGPGTRLTVL.

The gene calls are TRBV5-1 and TRBJ1-5; D unresolved. With 8 bases removed from V and 8 bases from J, the gap between germline ends came to 11 bases. Germline V gives CDR1 SGHRS, CDR2 YFSETQ. The CDR3 loop spans 11 amino acids. This CDR3 is CARTREEPQHF. CDR3 nucleotides: TGCGCCAGGACGAGGGAGGAGCCCCAGCATTTT.

The chain joins TRBV2 to TRBJ2-1; 11 nucleotides agree with TRBD2. V trimming: 5 bases; J trimming: 8 bases; junction bases outside the gene matches: 23. Germline lookup yields CDR1 SNHLY and CDR2 FYNNEI. The CDR3 length is 20 residues. The CDR3 DNA is TGTGCCAGCAGTTGGGACAGCACCTCAATAGCGGGAGGGTTCGGGGATGAGCAGTTCTTC. As protein: CASSWDSTSIAGGFGDEQFF.

This sequence joins TRBV7-2 and TRBJ1-2, with unresolved D. The ends were cut back, 1 base at V and 3 bases at J, with 15 bases in the middle. CDR1 and CDR2 from the germline V gene are SGHTA and FQGNSA. The CDR3 is 16 residues long. The CDR3 DNA sequence: TGTGCCAGCAGCTTAGGGTTGCGGGGAAAAGACTATGGCTACACCTTC. Residues: CASSLGLRGKDYGYTF.

The chain couples TRBV18 to TRBJ2-7; 8 positions agree with TRBD1. Germline V gene lookup returns CDR1 KGHSH and CDR2 LQKENI. This CDR3 is 15 amino acids long. Unmatched junction bases numbered 8, after V lost 3 bases and J lost 4 bases. The CDR3 protein is CASSPAGRGLYEQYF. The DNA of the CDR3 is TGTGCCAGCTCACCTGCGGGCAGGGGGCTTTACGAGCAGTACTTC.

The J gene is TRBJ1-4, the V gene TRBV10-3; 8 bases are a match to TRBD1. The CDR3 has 12 residues. V was clipped by 11 bases and J by 5 bases; unmatched bases: 4. CDR1 and CDR2 from the germline V gene are ENHRY and SYGVKD. The CDR3 reads CASRDRNEKLFF. Here the CDR3 DNA reads TGTGCCTCCCGGGACAGGAATGAAAAACTGTTTTTT.